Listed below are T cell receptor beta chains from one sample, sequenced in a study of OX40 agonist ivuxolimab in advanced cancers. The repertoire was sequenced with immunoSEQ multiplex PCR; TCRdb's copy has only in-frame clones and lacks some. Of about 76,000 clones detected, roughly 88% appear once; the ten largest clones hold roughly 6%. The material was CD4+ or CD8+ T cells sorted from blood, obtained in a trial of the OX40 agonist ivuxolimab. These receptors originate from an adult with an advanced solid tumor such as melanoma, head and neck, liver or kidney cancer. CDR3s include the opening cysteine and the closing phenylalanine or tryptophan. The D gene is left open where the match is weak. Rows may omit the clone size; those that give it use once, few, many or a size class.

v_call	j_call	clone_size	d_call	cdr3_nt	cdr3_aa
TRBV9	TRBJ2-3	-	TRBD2	TGTGCCAGCAGTCGGGCGGGGGGGGCGGATACGCAGTATTTT	CASSRAGGADTQYF
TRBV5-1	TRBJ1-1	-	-	TGCGCCAGCAGCTTGGAGCAGGCTCGGTCAGGTGAAGCTTTCTTT	CASSLEQARSGEAFF
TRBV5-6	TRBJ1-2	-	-	TGTGCCAGCAGCTCGGGCAGGGACTATGGCTACACCTTC	CASSSGRDYGYTF
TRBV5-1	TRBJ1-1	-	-	TGCGCCAGCAGCTTGGACATCGGGAACACTGAAGCTTTCTTT	CASSLDIGNTEAFF
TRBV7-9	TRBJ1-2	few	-	TGTGCCAGCGGGATCGGGTCAGGCTATGGCTACACCTTC	CASGIGSGYGYTF
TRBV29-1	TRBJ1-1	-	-	TGCAGCGTAAACCAGGGGATCAACACTGAAGCTTTCTTT	CSVNQGINTEAFF
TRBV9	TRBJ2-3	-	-	TGTGCCAGCAGCGCGGGGACTGGGTCTAGCACAGATACGCAGTATTTT	CASSAGTGSSTDTQYF
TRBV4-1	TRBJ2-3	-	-	TGCGCCAGCAGCTTAACCGATGGCTTGGATACGCAGTATTTT	CASSLTDGLDTQYF
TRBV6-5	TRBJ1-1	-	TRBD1	TGTGCCAGCAGTTACTCGAGGGACAGGGCCACTGAAGCTTTCTTT	CASSYSRDRATEAFF
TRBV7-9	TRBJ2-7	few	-	TGTGCCAGCAGCGACCGACCAGGGCGGGACTACGAGCAGTACTTC	CASSDRPGRDYEQYF
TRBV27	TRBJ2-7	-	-	TGTGCCAGCAGTTTAGGGCTCACCTACGAGCAGTACTTC	CASSLGLTYEQYF
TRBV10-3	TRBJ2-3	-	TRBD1	TGTGCCATCAGGGCAAACAGGGGCAGGAAAGATACGCAGTATTTT	CAIRANRGRKDTQYF
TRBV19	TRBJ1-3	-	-	TGTGCCAGTAGTATTGAAGGGGCCGGAAACACCATATATTTT	CASSIEGAGNTIYF
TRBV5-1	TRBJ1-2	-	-	TGCGCCAGCAGCTTCGGGTTTGGCTCCAACTATGGCTACACCTTC	CASSFGFGSNYGYTF